This T cell receptor beta chain derives from a study of blood T cell repertoires in COVID-19. Study-wide background: Italy, Spain and the United States were the sources of the convalescent and acute COVID-19 samples. T cells, B-cell-depleted T cells, or PBMCs provided the cDNA or gDNA that served as material.

The CDR3 totals 15 residues. The V segment lost 6 bases and the J segment 2 bases; nucleotides outside the gene matches: 5. Germline V gene sequence: CDR1 SNHLY, CDR2 FYNNEI. Per the study methods: Amplification from reference gene primers served as the basis for estimated nucleated cell counts. Data came from immunoSEQ multiplex PCR; TCRdb stores just in-frame clones and leaves some out. D and trimming were read from the DNA, whereas the V and J calls and clone size are those reported in that table. In the table there are about 150,000 clones, 75% to 90% of which are singletons. The sequence was obtained from a man in his fifties or sixties with acute or convalescent COVID-19. The V and J genes are TRBV2 and TRBJ2-4; 9 positions agree with TRBD1. Sequencing was performed on peripheral blood. The CDR3 nucleotides are TGTGCCAGCAGGGTACAGGGGGCTTCCAAAAACATTCAGTACTTC. This gives the protein CASRVQGASKNIQYF. The full variable domain, its missing parts supplied by reference TRBV2 and TRBJ2-4, is EPEVTQTPSHQVTQMGQEVILRCVPISNHLYFYWYRQILGQKVEFLVSFYNNEISEKSEIFDDQFSVERPDGSNFTLKIRSTKLEDSAMYFCASRVQGASKNIQYFGAGTRLSVL.